What follows are 3 T cell receptor beta chains derived from one specimen sequenced in a study of somatic mutations in cytotoxic T cells in rheumatoid arthritis. Assay: immunoSEQ multiplex PCR; the TCRdb copy retains only in-frame clones and omits some. The sample carries about 15,000 clones, 65% to 80% recorded once. The sample taken for sequencing was CD8+ T cells sorted from blood. The receptors here all came from an adult with rheumatoid arthritis.

The CDR3 DNA is TGCAGCGTTGAGGGACTAGCGGGAGCCTACAATGAGCAGTTCTTC. As protein: CSVEGLAGAYNEQFF. This sequence joins TRBV29-1 and TRBJ2-1; 14 positions match TRBD2. Germline CDR1 reads SQVTM; CDR2 reads ANQGSEA. CDR3 length: 15 residues. The ends lost 3 bases at V and 2 bases at J; junction bases unmatched: 0.

V gene TRBV7-6 combines with J gene TRBJ2-7; 10 nucleotides agree with TRBD2. Germline lookup yields CDR1 SGHVS and CDR2 FNYEAQ. With V trimmed by 1 base and J by 0 bases, 12 bases remained unmatched. There are 19 residues in the CDR3. The DNA for the CDR3 is TGTGCCAGCAGCTTAGTTGGGCCTAGCGGGGGCCTACACTCCTACGAGCAGTACTTC. Protein product: CASSLVGPSGGLHSYEQYF.

This clone was counted a single time. The chain uses TRBV20-1 and TRBJ2-5, with D unclear. The end of the DNA fits TRBJ2-7 better, so the J call may be wrong. Germline loops: CDR1 DFQATT, CDR2 SNEGSKA (reference sequence). The CDR3 is 11 residues long. CDR3 bases: TGCAGTGCTACGCGGATGTACGAGCAGTACTTC. Its protein product is CSATRMYEQYF.